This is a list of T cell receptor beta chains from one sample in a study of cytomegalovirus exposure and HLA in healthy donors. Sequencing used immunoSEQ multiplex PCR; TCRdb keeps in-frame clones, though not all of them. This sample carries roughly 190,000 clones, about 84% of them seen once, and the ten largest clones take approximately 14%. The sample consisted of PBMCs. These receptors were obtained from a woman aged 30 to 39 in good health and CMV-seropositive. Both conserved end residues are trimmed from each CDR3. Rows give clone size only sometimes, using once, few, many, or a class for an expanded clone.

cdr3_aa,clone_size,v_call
ASSRSLGAVVEQY,many,TRBV2
ASSQEGLPTGELF,-,TRBV4-3
ASSWAAAPRETQY,-,TRBV19
ASSLTGTGVDEQY,-,TRBV11-2
ASSSEDSENSPLH,-,TRBV7-9
ASSSGTGGIDTEAF,-,TRBV11-1
ASSASGTNHNEQF,-,TRBV9
ASSPGTGGDSGNTIY,-,TRBV5-6
ASSPRGFPRNGYT,-,TRBV27
ASSASTPDQPQH,few,TRBV2
AISDARGAEAF,-,TRBV10-3
ASSQVIAGGLDEQF,-,TRBV4-1
ASSLGGVGEKLF,-,TRBV5-6
ASSLVVAKYEQY,-,TRBV28
ASSYFGSGANVLT,-,TRBV6-5
ASSLTANTEAF,once,TRBV13
ASSYSLAGMHEQF,few,TRBV6-5
ATSSYRFYEQY,-,TRBV15
ASRPGQGNYGYT,-,TRBV7-3
ASSYHLTRQGTWY,-,TRBV5-6
ASSSPQGSNTGELF,-,TRBV28
ASTLTRTHEQF,once,TRBV6-1
TSSHRRTRHTDTQY,-,TRBV1
ASSFGSGGAYNEQF,-,TRBV7-2
ASSLGANRQY,-,TRBV27
ASSTDRRPGETQY,-,TRBV27
ASSILAGAITDTQY,once,TRBV19
ASSPDGEETQY,-,TRBV11-1
ASSYTPTGLKVGYT,-,TRBV6-6
ASSSAGGLNTGELF,-,TRBV5-1
ASTYGDSDRSPLH,-,TRBV6-5
ASKALTSGSYEQY,-,TRBV6-5
ASRSGGSGNTIY,-,TRBV19
ASIFSRVAGGRAGETQY,-,TRBV7-8
ASSSKTGIQETQY,-,TRBV18
ASSLEGGLGETQY,-,TRBV27
ASSAPGLAGGPHRGEQY,-,TRBV11-2
ASSVASGGSSYNEQF,once,TRBV9
AWSRGLTYEQY,once,TRBV30
ASSSLTVSYEQY,-,TRBV11-3
ASRSQRGPAGVAGELF,-,TRBV7-9
ASSLEGVFVYT,-,TRBV5-6
ASSLLRGAGELF,-,TRBV7-9
ASSSSDRSYGYT,-,TRBV19
TSSQIPGQGCNYGYT,-,TRBV1
ASSQRSGPQREGTDTQY,-,TRBV7-3
ASSPRGVAGATYNEQF,few,TRBV7-9
SSSLGGLAGAMY,few,TRBV7-9
ASSLATGRGEQF,few,TRBV5-4
ASSFTFDRGETQY,-,TRBV27